The 15 T cell receptor beta chains listed next were all sequenced from one sample in a study of blood T cell repertoires in COVID-19. Data came from immunoSEQ multiplex PCR; TCRdb stores just in-frame clones and leaves some out. The sample includes hundreds of thousands of clones, 85% of them seen just once. Input material: peripheral blood. The receptors stem from a woman between 50 and 59 years old with active or convalescent COVID-19.

The CDR3 coding sequence is TGTGCCAGCAGCACGACAGGGGTCGCCAAAAACATTCAGTACTTC. Its translation is CASSTTGVAKNIQYF. V and J are TRBV28 and TRBJ2-4; 8 positions agree with TRBD1. The CDR3 runs 15 residues. The germline gives CDR1 MDHEN, CDR2 SYDVKM. Losses at the gene ends were 6 bases for V and 1 base for J; bases not matched to a gene: 5.

The chain uses TRBV10-3 and TRBJ1-1; no clear D gene. The germline V gene encodes CDR1 ENHRY and CDR2 SYGVKD. There are 13 residues in the CDR3. Trimming pared 8 bases from V and 0 bases from J, leaving 10 bases between. CDR3 bases: TGTGCCATCTCGGGAGAAATGAACACTGAAGCTTTCTTT. Amino acid sequence: CAISGEMNTEAFF.

This clone was recorded only once. V usage is TRBV4-1 and J usage is TRBJ1-5; a possible D gene is TRBD1 (5 bases). CDR1 is MGHRA, CDR2 YSYEKL, per germline. V shed 4 bases and J shed 1 base, with 11 bases lying between them. CDR3 length: 15 amino acids. Here the CDR3 DNA reads TGCGCCAGCAGCCCCAGGGTATGGAGCAATCAGCCCCAGCATTTT. Residues: CASSPRVWSNQPQHF.

The chain links TRBV14 to TRBJ2-1; D is perhaps TRBD1 (6 bases). V was pared by 1 base and J by 4 bases, with 14 bases between. This CDR3 is 16 amino acids long. The V gene's germline CDR1 is SGHDN and CDR2 FVKESK. The DNA for the CDR3 is TGTGCCAGCAGCCAAGTACCAGGAGGACAGTACAATGAGCAGTTCTTC. It yields the protein CASSQVPGGQYNEQFF.

Comments on this clone: This sample includes further DNA sequences coding for the same CDR3. The chain links TRBV3-1 (or the pseudogene TRBV3-2) to TRBJ2-5; 7 nucleotides align to TRBD1. Germline V CDR1 and CDR2: LGHDT, YNNKEL (reference sequence). Germline trimming cut 3 bases from V and 2 bases from J; bases unmatched to any gene: 6. The CDR3 contains 15 residues. The DNA for the CDR3 is TGTGCCAGCAGCCAGACACAGGGGATACAAGAGACCCAGTACTTC. It yields the protein CASSQTQGIQETQYF.

In its sample, this clone was seen once. The chain has TRBV18 and TRBJ1-4; 11 bases align to TRBD1. The V gene's germline CDR1 is KGHSH and CDR2 LQKENI. V lost 3 bases, J lost 8 bases, and 11 bases stayed unmatched. This CDR3 comprises 17 residues. CDR3 region: CASSPPDRGQSREKLFF. For the CDR3, the DNA is TGTGCCAGCTCACCGCCGGACAGGGGGCAATCTAGGGAAAAACTGTTTTTT. The full variable domain, its missing parts supplied by reference TRBV18 and TRBJ1-4, is NAGVMQNPRHLVRRRGQEARLRCSPMKGHSHVYWYRQLPEEGLKFMVYLQKENIIDESGMPKERFSAEFPKEGPSILRIQQVVRGDSAAYFCASSPPDRGQSREKLFFGSGTQLSVL.

The chain carries TRBV4-1 and TRBJ2-3; TRBD2 matches at 11 bases. Germline V gene data show CDR1 as MGHRA and CDR2 as YSYEKL. Trimming removed 2 bases from V and 0 bases from J; junction bases left unmatched: 4. The CDR3 has 17 amino acids. The CDR3 DNA sequence: TGCGCCAGCAGCCAATGGGGGACTAGCGGAAGCACAGATACGCAGTATTTT. As protein: CASSQWGTSGSTDTQYF.

V usage is TRBV11-3 and J usage is TRBJ1-3; 7 bases are shared with TRBD1. Germline CDR1 is SGHNT and CDR2 is YENEEA. Losses at the gene ends were 5 bases for V and 0 bases for J; bases not matched to a gene: 4. There are 15 residues in the CDR3. This CDR3 reads CASSLQGNSGNTIYF. The CDR3, as DNA: TGTGCCAGCAGCCTACAGGGGAACTCTGGAAACACCATATATTTT.

The chain carries TRBV6-1 and TRBJ2-1, with 10 bases aligning to TRBD2. Germline V gene lookup returns CDR1 MNHNS and CDR2 SASEGT. The ends lost 4 bases at V and 8 bases at J; junction bases unmatched: 11. CDR3 length: 16 amino acids. The CDR3 nucleotides are TGTGCCAGCAGTGCAACTAGCGGGATCATCTTCTATGAGCAGTTCTTC. It is translated as CASSATSGIIFYEQFF.

This clone was found a few times. This chain connects TRBV11-2 to TRBJ2-7; D is perhaps TRBD2 (6 bases). Trimming shortened V by 1 base and J by 2 bases, and 9 bases separated the two germline ends. This CDR3 is 14 amino acids long. CDR1 and CDR2 (germline): SGHAT, FQNNGV. The CDR3 is CASSLGLGPYEQYF. CDR3 DNA sequence: TGTGCCAGCAGCTTAGGACTAGGACCCTACGAGCAGTACTTC.

The V gene is TRBV5-1, the J gene TRBJ2-1; 11 bases match TRBD2. Unmatched junction bases numbered 9, after V lost 4 bases and J lost 6 bases. CDR1 and CDR2 from the germline V gene are SGHRS and YFSETQ. CDR3 length: 16 residues. The CDR3: CASSGGGLAGSNEQFF. The CDR3 coding sequence is TGCGCCAGCAGCGGTGGCGGACTAGCGGGCTCCAATGAGCAGTTCTTC.

V usage is TRBV9 and J usage is TRBJ2-7; D is perhaps TRBD2 (7 bases). Trimming pared 2 bases from V and 4 bases from J, leaving 10 bases between. The CDR3 runs to 13 residues. Germline V gene sequence: CDR1 SGDLS, CDR2 YYNGEE. CDR3 in amino acids: CASSVRGGYEQYF. The CDR3 DNA reads as TGTGCCAGCAGCGTCAGGGGAGGGTACGAGCAGTACTTC.

The chain couples TRBV6-6 to TRBJ2-1, with 9 bases that match TRBD2. Germline V gene sequence: CDR1 MNHNY, CDR2 SVGAGI (reference sequence). The CDR3 has 15 residues. The V segment lost 2 bases and the J segment 4 bases; nucleotides outside the gene matches: 3. The CDR3 spells CASSYGLAPYNEQFF. Here the CDR3 DNA reads TGTGCCAGCAGTTACGGACTAGCGCCTTACAATGAGCAGTTCTTC.

The chain is built from TRBV24-1 and TRBJ2-1; TRBD2 might be the D (5 bases). V was cut by 4 bases and J by 0 bases, with 21 bases left in between. The CDR3 length is 19 residues. Germline CDR1 KGHDR, CDR2 SFDVKD. CDR3 loop: CATSESIGRTGSSYNEQFF. As DNA, the CDR3 is TGTGCCACCAGTGAGTCCATCGGCCGGACGGGAAGCTCCTACAATGAGCAGTTCTTC.

The V and J genes are TRBV4-1 and TRBJ1-1; 8 nucleotides agree with TRBD1. The CDR3 loop spans 15 amino acids. Trimming cost V 5 bases and J 5 bases; bases outside gene matches: 10. Looked up from germline, CDR1 is MGHRA and CDR2 is YSYEKL. CDR3 protein: CASSKTDRGRTEAFF. As DNA, the CDR3 is TGCGCCAGCAGCAAGACCGACAGGGGAAGGACTGAAGCTTTCTTT.